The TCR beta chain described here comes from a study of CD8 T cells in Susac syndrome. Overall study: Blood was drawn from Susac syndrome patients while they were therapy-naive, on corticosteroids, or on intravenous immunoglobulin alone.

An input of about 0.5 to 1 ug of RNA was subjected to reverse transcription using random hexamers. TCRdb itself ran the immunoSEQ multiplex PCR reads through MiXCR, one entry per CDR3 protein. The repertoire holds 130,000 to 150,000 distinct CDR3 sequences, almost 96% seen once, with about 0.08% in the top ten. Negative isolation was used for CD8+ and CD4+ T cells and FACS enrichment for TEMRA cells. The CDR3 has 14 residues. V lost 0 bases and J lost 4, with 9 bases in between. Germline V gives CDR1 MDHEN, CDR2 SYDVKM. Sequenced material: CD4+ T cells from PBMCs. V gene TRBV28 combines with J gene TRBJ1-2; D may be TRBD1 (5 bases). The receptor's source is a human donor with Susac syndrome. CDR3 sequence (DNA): TGTGCCAGCAGTTTATGGCAGGGCAGCTATGGCTACACCTTC. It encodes CASSLWQGSYGYTF.